Listed here is a single T cell receptor (beta chain). The data are from a study of T cell responses to AZD1222 COVID-19 vaccine. Produced via immunoSEQ multiplex PCR; TCRdb's table is partial and in-frame only. The sample contains about 170,000 clones, more than 90% of which appear only once. This TCR was recovered from an adult in good health. The input for sequencing was peripheral blood, taken on day 0 of AZD1222 vaccination.

The CDR3 nucleotides read TGTGCCAGCATCCCCAGGTCCTACAATGAGCAGTTCTTC. Its protein product is CASIPRSYNEQFF. This chain connects TRBV2 to TRBJ2-1; D unclear. The germline gives CDR1 SNHLY, CDR2 FYNNEI. Trimming removed 7 bases from V and 1 base from J, with 8 bases in between. This CDR3 is 13 amino acids long.